The clone carrying this T cell receptor (beta chain) was picked up a small number of times. This sample was taken from a study of T-cell memory formation after mild COVID-19. CDR1 SGHRS and CDR2 YFSETQ come from the germline V gene. Trimming removed 4 bases from V and 4 bases from J, with 17 bases in between. The CDR3 sequence is 15 residues long. One entry per CDR3 protein results from TCRdb running MiXCR on the 5' RACE reads. This table holds around 250,000 distinct CDR3 sequences, around a tenth found once. The chain uses TRBV5-1 and TRBJ2-5; D may be TRBD1 (6 bases). Sequencing was performed on PBMCs or a T cell subset sorted from them (not recorded which). This TCR was recovered from a man in his late teens or twenties who had mild COVID-19 (a few samples of this study predate the infection). Cell type and time point are not known. The CDR3 DNA follows: TGCGCCAGCAGCCTGCGATTTAACAGGGTAGAGACCCAGTACTTC. This sequence encodes CASSLRFNRVETQYF.